The present entry profiles one TCR beta chain with its context. These data come from a study of blood T cell repertoires in COVID-19. Across the whole study: Both acute and convalescent COVID-19 samples were obtained from the United States, Italy and Spain.

V lost 5 bases and J lost 2; bases outside the gene matches: 8. Germline CDR1 reads SGHNT; CDR2 reads YENEEA. The CDR3 is made up of 15 amino acids. TCRdb's table, derived via immunoSEQ multiplex PCR, lists solely in-frame clones and lacks some. The data contain approximately 250,000 clones, around 93% of them seen just once; the ten biggest clones take up approximately 3%. All enrollees were about 18 to 95 years old and from about 25 US areas. Categorization into cohorts depended on clinical history that participants reported. The sequencing sample was made of PBMCs or T cells enriched from blood (not recorded which). The rearrangement uses TRBV11-3 and TRBJ2-5; TRBD1 agrees at 7 bases. The origin of this receptor is a man in his forties who had been exposed to COVID-19. Written as DNA, the CDR3 is TGTGCCAGCAGCCAACACAGGGGTTGGCAAGAGACCCAGTACTTC. Amino acid sequence: CASSQHRGWQETQYF.